This entry is about one T cell receptor (beta chain). No antigen is known for it. Germline V lookup: CDR1 SGHNT, CDR2 YYREEE (reference sequence). The CDR3 covers 16 residues. The V end was cut by 5 bases, the J end by 0 bases, with 15 bases between. This entry comes from a study of T cell responses to AZD1222 COVID-19 vaccine. Findings and limits, study-wide: Repertoire sampling was restricted to post-peak T cell response timepoints.

Generated by immunoSEQ multiplex PCR, the TCRdb table keeps only in-frame clones and is missing some. Here the sample spans about 140,000 clones, approximately 90% being singletons. This sequence originates from an adult in good health. The input for sequencing was peripheral blood, taken on day 0 of AZD1222 vaccination. The J gene is TRBJ1-3, the V gene TRBV5-4; D is possibly TRBD1 (5 bases). CDR3 loop: CASSLGGDPSGNTIYF. CDR3 DNA sequence: TGTGCCAGCAGTCTCGGAGGGGACCCCTCTGGAAACACCATATATTTT.